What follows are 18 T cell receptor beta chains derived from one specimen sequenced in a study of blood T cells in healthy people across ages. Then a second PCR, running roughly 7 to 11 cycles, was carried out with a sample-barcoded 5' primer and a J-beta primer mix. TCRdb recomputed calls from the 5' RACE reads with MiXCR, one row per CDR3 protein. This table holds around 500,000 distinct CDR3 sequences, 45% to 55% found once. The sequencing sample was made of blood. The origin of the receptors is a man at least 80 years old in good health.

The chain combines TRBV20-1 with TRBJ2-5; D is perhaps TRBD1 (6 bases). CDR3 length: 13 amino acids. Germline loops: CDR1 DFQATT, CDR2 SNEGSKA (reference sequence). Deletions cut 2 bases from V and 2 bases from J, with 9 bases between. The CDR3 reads CSARQTGQETQYF. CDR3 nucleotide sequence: TGCAGTGCTAGACAGACAGGTCAAGAGACCCAGTACTTC.

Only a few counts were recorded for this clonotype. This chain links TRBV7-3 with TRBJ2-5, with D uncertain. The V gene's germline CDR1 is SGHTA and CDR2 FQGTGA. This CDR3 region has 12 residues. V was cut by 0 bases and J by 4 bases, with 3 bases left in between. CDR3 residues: CASSLTLETQYF. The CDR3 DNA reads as TGTGCCAGCAGCTTAACTTTAGAGACCCAGTACTTC. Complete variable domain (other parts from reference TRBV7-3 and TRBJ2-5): GAGVSQTPSNKVTEKGKYVELRCDPISGHTALYWYRQSLGQGPEFLIYFQGTGAADDSGLPNDRFFAVRPEGSVSTLKIQRTERGDSAVYLCASSLTLETQYFGPGTRLLVL.

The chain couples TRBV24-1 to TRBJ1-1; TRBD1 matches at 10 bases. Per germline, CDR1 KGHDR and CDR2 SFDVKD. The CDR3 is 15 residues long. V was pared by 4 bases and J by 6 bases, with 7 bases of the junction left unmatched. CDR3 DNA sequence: TGTGCCACCAGTGACCCCACCGGGACAGGGGCTGAAGCTTTCTTT. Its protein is CATSDPTGTGAEAFF.

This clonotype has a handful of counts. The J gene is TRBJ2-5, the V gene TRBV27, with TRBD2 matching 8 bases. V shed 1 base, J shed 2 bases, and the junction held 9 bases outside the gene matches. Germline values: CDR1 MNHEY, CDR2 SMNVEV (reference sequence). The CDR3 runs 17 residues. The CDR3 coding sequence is TGTGCCAGCAGTTTATTAGGGGCGGGAGGAAGTCAAGAGACCCAGTACTTC. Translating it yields CASSLLGAGGSQETQYF.

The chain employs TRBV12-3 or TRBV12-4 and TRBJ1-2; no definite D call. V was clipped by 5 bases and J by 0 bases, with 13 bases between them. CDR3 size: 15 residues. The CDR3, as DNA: TGTGCCAGCAGTCCCGGAGACCGAACTAACTATGGCTACACCTTC. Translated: CASSPGDRTNYGYTF.

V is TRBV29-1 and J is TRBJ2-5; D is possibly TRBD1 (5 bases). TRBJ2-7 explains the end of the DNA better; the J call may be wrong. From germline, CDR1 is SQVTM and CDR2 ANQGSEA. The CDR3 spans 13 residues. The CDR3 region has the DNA TGCAGCGTTGAGACACAGGTAGCCTACGAGCAGTACTTC. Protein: CSVETQVAYEQYF.

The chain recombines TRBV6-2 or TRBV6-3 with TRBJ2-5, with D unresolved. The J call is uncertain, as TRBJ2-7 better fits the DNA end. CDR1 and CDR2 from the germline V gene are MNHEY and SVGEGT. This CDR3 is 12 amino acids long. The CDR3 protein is CASSRVGGEQYF. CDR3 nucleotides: TGTGCCAGCAGCCGGGTTGGCGGCGAGCAGTACTTC.

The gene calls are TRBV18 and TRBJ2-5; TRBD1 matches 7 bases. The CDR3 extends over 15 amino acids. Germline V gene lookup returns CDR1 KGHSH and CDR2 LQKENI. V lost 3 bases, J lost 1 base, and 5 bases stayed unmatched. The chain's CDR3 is CASSPNRDSQETQYF. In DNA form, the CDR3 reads TGTGCCAGCTCACCTAACCGGGACAGCCAAGAGACCCAGTACTTC.

The CDR3 is CASRGQGSQETQYF. The CDR3, as DNA: TGTGCCAGCAGGGGACAGGGTTCACAAGAGACCCAGTACTTC. The chain employs TRBV2 and TRBJ2-5; TRBD1 matches 9 bases. The CDR3 is 14 amino acids. Germline V lookup: CDR1 SNHLY, CDR2 FYNNEI. The trim removed 6 bases at V and 2 bases at J, leaving 4 bases unmatched. Supplemented by reference TRBV2 and TRBJ2-5, the full variable domain reads EPEVTQTPSHQVTQMGQEVILRCVPISNHLYFYWYRQILGQKVEFLVSFYNNEISEKSEIFDDQFSVERPDGSNFTLKIRSTKLEDSAMYFCASRGQGSQETQYFGPGTRLLVL.

CDR3 nucleotide sequence: TGTGCCAGCAGCCCACAGGGTGGTGACTATGGCTACACCTTC. This codes for CASSPQGGDYGYTF. The V gene is TRBV3-1, the J gene TRBJ1-2; a possible D gene is TRBD1 (6 bases). The CDR3 loop spans 14 amino acids. Trimming left V 4 bases short and J 3 bases short, with 12 bases between. Germline assignment: CDR1 LGHDT and CDR2 YNNKEL (reference sequence).

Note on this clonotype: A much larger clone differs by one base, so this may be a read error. The CDR3 sequence: CASSLFRGEQPQHF. CDR3 DNA sequence: TGTGCCAGCAGCTTATTTCGAGGGGAGCAGCCCCAGCATTTT. The V and J genes are TRBV7-6 and TRBJ1-5; a possible D gene is TRBD1 (5 bases). The CDR3 contains 14 residues. Germline loops: CDR1 SGHVS, CDR2 FNYEAQ. V gave up 2 bases and J gave up 7 bases, with 12 bases separating them.

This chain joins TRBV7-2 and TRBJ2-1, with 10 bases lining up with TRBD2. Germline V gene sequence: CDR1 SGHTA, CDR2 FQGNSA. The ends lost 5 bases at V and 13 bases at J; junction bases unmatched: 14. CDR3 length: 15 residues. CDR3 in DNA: TGTGCCAGCAGCCTTAGCGGGGGGCCGCAAGAGACCCAGTTCTTC. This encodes CASSLSGGPQETQFF.

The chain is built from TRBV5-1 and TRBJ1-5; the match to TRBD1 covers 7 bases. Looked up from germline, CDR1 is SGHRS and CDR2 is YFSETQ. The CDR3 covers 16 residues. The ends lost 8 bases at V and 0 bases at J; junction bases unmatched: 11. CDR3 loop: CASSMTGSYSNQPQHF. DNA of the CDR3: TGCGCCAGTAGCATGACAGGGTCTTATAGCAATCAGCCCCAGCATTTT. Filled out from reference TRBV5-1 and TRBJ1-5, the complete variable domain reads KAGVTQTPRYLIKTRGQQVTLSCSPISGHRSVSWYQQTPGQGLQFLFEYFSETQRNKGNFPGRFSGRQFSNSRSEMNVSTLELGDSALYLCASSMTGSYSNQPQHFGDGTRLSIL.

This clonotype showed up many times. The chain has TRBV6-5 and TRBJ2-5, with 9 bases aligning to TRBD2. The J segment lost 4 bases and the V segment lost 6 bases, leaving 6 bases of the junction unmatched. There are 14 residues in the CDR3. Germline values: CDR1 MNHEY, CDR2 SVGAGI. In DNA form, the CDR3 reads TGTGCCAGCAGCCGGACTAGCGCCCGAGAGACCCAGTACTTC. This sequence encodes CASSRTSARETQYF.

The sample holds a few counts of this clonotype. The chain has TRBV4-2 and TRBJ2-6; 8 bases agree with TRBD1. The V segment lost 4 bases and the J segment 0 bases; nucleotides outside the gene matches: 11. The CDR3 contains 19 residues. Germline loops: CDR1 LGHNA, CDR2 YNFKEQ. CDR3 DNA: TGTGCCAGCAGCCTCGCGGGACAGGTACCCCGCTCTGGGGCCAACGTCCTGACTTTC. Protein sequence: CASSLAGQVPRSGANVLTF.

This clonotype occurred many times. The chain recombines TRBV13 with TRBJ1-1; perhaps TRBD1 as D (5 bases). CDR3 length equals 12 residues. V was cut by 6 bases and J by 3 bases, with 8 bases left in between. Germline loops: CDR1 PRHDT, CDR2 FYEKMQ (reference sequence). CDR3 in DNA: TGTGCCAGCAGTCGGGGGTACACTGAAGCTTTCTTT. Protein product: CASSRGYTEAFF.

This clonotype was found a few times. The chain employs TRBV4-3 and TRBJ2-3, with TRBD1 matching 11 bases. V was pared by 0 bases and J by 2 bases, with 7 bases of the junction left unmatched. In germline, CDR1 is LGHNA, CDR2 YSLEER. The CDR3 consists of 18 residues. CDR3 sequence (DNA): TGCGCCAGCAGCCAAGAAATCGGGACAGGGGGATTCACAGATACGCAGTATTTT. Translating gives CASSQEIGTGGFTDTQYF.

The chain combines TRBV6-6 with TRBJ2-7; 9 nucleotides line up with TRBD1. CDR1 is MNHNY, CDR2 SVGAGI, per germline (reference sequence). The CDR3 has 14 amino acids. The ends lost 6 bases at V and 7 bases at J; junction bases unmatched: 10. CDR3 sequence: CASSPPGQGEEQYF. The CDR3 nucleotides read TGTGCCAGCAGCCCCCCGGGACAGGGTGAGGAGCAGTACTTC.